The 21 T cell receptor beta chains below come from one sample, sequenced in a study of beta chain features in type 1 diabetes. These TCRs are of unknown antigen specificity. General observations from the study: In every one of the four CD4+ subsets, TCRB CDR3s were moderately but significantly shorter in Type 1 diabetes patients.

Expressed TCRB transcripts were sequenced because the entire RNA isolate underwent reverse transcription. Profiled with immunoSEQ multiplex PCR; TCRdb holds only in-frame clones, not every one. The sample yields 600,000 or so clones, over 10% seen once. Sequenced: naive CD4+ T cells from blood. The receptors here all came from a man aged 30 to 45 with type 1 diabetes.

In this sample, this clone turned up a few times. The chain is built from TRBV4-2 and TRBJ2-7; TRBD1 might be the D (7 bases). Trimming pared 10 bases from V and 2 bases from J, leaving 24 bases between. The CDR3 spans 16 residues. CDR1 and CDR2 from the germline V gene are LGHNA and YNFKEQ. The DNA for the CDR3 is TGTGCCACCAGGGGGGTAGGGGCCGCCGGGGCCTACGAGCAGTACTTC. Its translation is CATRGVGAAGAYEQYF.

The V and J genes are TRBV9 and TRBJ1-6; D gene uncertain. Germline assignment: CDR1 SGDLS and CDR2 YYNGEE. This CDR3 comprises 14 residues. The ends were cut back, 1 base at V and 7 bases at J, with 9 bases in the middle. CDR3 in amino acids: CASSVRSSNSPLHF. CDR3 DNA: TGTGCCAGCAGCGTAAGATCATCCAATTCACCCCTCCACTTT. Looking up the rest from reference TRBV9 and TRBJ1-6 gives the full variable domain: DSGVTQTPKHLITATGQRVTLRCSPRSGDLSVYWYQQSLDQGLQFLIQYYNGEERAKGNILERFSAQQFPDLHSELNLSSLELGDSALYFCASSVRSSNSPLHFGNGTRLTVT.

This rearrangement joins TRBV30 to TRBJ1-3, with TRBD1 matching 9 bases. V lost 5 bases, J lost 2 bases, and 7 bases stayed unmatched. Germline values: CDR1 GTSNPN, CDR2 SVGIG (reference sequence). The CDR3 consists of 15 residues. The CDR3 loop reads CAWGRTGDAGNTIYF. CDR3 DNA: TGTGCCTGGGGGAGGACAGGGGATGCTGGAAACACCATATATTTT.

Remarks on this clone: Additional DNA sequences in this sample encode the identical CDR3. The chain links TRBV5-1 to TRBJ2-5; D is uncertain. CDR3 length equals 12 residues. Per germline, CDR1 SGHRS and CDR2 YFSETQ. V dropped 4 bases and J dropped 1 base, with 5 bases sitting between them. Here the CDR3 DNA reads TGCGCCAGCAGCCAGAGCCAAGAGACCCAGTACTTC. This translates into CASSQSQETQYF.

The chain is built from TRBV5-1 and TRBJ2-5; the match to TRBD2 covers 11 bases. The V gene's germline CDR1 is SGHRS and CDR2 YFSETQ. The CDR3 has 16 residues. With V trimmed by 4 bases and J by 4 bases, 9 bases remained unmatched. The CDR3 DNA reads TGCGCCAGCAGCCCCGAGGGACTAGCGGTAGGAGAGACCCAGTACTTC. Its translation: CASSPEGLAVGETQYF.

The V call is TRBV15, the J call TRBJ2-4, with 8 bases that match TRBD2. Losses at the gene ends were 0 bases for V and 3 bases for J; bases not matched to a gene: 16. The germline V gene encodes CDR1 LNHNV and CDR2 YYDKDF (reference sequence). The CDR3 loop spans 20 amino acids. The CDR3 sequence is CATSREGQAGALYIKNIQYF. Here the CDR3 DNA reads TGTGCCACCAGCAGAGAAGGGCAAGCGGGGGCCCTTTACATCAAAAACATTCAGTACTTC.

This clone was observed a handful of times. Other DNA sequences within the sample encode an identical CDR3. This chain links TRBV9 with TRBJ1-1, with a tentative D call TRBD1 (5 bases). CDR1 is SGDLS, CDR2 YYNGEE, per germline. This CDR3 contains 14 residues. V lost 3 bases and J 1 base, leaving 10 bases between the germline ends. The CDR3 sequence: CASSAHDRNTEAFF. The CDR3, as DNA: TGTGCCAGCAGCGCCCATGACAGGAACACTGAAGCTTTCTTT.

This clone was seen a handful of times. The chain couples TRBV5-1 to TRBJ1-2, with TRBD1 as a possible D gene (5 bases). Trimming took 5 bases from V and 2 from J, leaving 19 bases between them. This CDR3 contains 16 residues. CDR1 is SGHRS, CDR2 YFSETQ, per germline. The CDR3 spells CASRRDYVELNYGYTF. Written as DNA, the CDR3 is TGCGCCAGCAGACGGGACTATGTGGAACTAAACTATGGCTACACCTTC.

The chain links TRBV30 to TRBJ2-6; D is perhaps TRBD1 (6 bases). V lost 0 bases, J lost 2 bases, and 8 bases lay in between. The CDR3 runs 15 residues. Germline CDR1 GTSNPN, CDR2 SVGIG (reference sequence). CDR3: CAWSVEGAGANVLTF. The CDR3 DNA reads TGTGCCTGGAGTGTAGAGGGGGCTGGGGCCAACGTCCTGACTTTC.

The table lists this clone with a few counts. The chain carries TRBV4-2 and TRBJ2-2, with 10 bases identical to TRBD2. The CDR3 runs 18 residues. Germline trimming cut 0 bases from V and 4 bases from J; bases unmatched to any gene: 8. From germline, CDR1 is LGHNA and CDR2 YNFKEQ. The CDR3 sequence: CASSQDVGAGGPTGELFF. The CDR3 DNA sequence: TGTGCCAGCAGCCAAGATGTAGGAGCGGGGGGGCCCACCGGGGAGCTGTTTTTT.

This chain joins TRBV5-6 and TRBJ2-3, with 9 nucleotides matching TRBD1. This CDR3 comprises 15 residues. Germline CDR1 SGHDT, CDR2 YYEEEE. Losses at the gene ends were 4 bases for V and 2 bases for J; bases not matched to a gene: 5. This CDR3 reads CASSRDRANTDTQYF. The CDR3 DNA reads TGTGCCAGCAGCCGGGACAGGGCTAACACAGATACGCAGTATTTT.

This chain joins TRBV7-2 and TRBJ2-7; D is perhaps TRBD1 (5 bases). V dropped 5 bases and J dropped 6 bases, with 17 bases sitting between them. CDR3 length equals 14 residues. CDR1 is SGHTA and CDR2 is FQGNSA in the germline V gene. DNA of the CDR3: TGTGCCAGCAGCCCCCAAGGGGATGCCTCCGAGCAGTACTTC. Translation gives CASSPQGDASEQYF.

This clone has just a few counts. The CDR3 loop reads CASSPGGLLVQETQYF. The DNA of the CDR3 is TGTGCCAGCAGCCCGGGGGGACTCCTCGTCCAAGAGACCCAGTACTTC. The V gene is TRBV7-9, the J gene TRBJ2-5, with TRBD2 matching over 7 bases. After removal of 5 bases from V and 1 base from J, the junction contained 10 bases not matched to a gene. CDR1 SEHNR and CDR2 FQNEAQ come from the germline V gene (reference sequence). The CDR3 runs to 16 residues.

V is TRBV7-9 and J is TRBJ1-1; D is undetermined. V lost 3 bases, J lost 1 base, and 6 bases lay in between. Germline V gene data show CDR1 as SEHNR and CDR2 as FQNEAQ (reference sequence). This CDR3 comprises 13 residues. In nucleotides, the CDR3 is TGTGCCAGCAGCTTCGGGGAGAACACTGAAGCTTTCTTT. It yields the protein CASSFGENTEAFF.

The chain has TRBV7-3 and TRBJ2-6; D ambiguous. Germline values: CDR1 SGHTA, CDR2 FQGTGA. V lost 3 bases and J lost 2, with 8 bases in between. The CDR3 runs 15 residues. In DNA form, the CDR3 reads TGTGCCAGCAGCTTCCTGTTTACTGGGGCCAACGTCCTGACTTTC. Encoded protein: CASSFLFTGANVLTF. The whole variable domain, remainder taken from reference TRBV7-3 and TRBJ2-6, is GAGVSQTPSNKVTEKGKYVELRCDPISGHTALYWYRQSLGQGPEFLIYFQGTGAADDSGLPNDRFFAVRPEGSVSTLKIQRTERGDSAVYLCASSFLFTGANVLTFGAGSRLTVL.

CDR3 coding DNA: TGTGCCAGCAGCGTAGGCGGGGGGGAGGCAGATACGCAGTATTTT. It yields the protein CASSVGGGEADTQYF. The chain joins TRBV9 to TRBJ2-3; 9 bases agree with TRBD2. Trimming removed 0 bases from V and 4 bases from J; junction bases left unmatched: 3. The germline CDR1 and CDR2 sequences are SGDLS and YYNGEE. There are 15 residues in the CDR3.

This rearrangement joins TRBV6-5 to TRBJ2-7, with 8 bases lining up with TRBD1. With V trimmed by 5 bases and J by 2 bases, 8 bases remained unmatched. Germline V gene sequence: CDR1 MNHEY, CDR2 SVGAGI. This CDR3 is built from 15 residues. CDR3 loop: CASSHGQGRTYEQYF. CDR3 sequence (DNA): TGTGCCAGCAGTCATGGACAGGGTCGCACCTACGAGCAGTACTTC.

The rearrangement links TRBV4-3 to TRBJ2-7, with D uncertain. CDR1 and CDR2 from the germline V gene are LGHNA and YSLEER. This CDR3 is 15 amino acids long. With 0 bases removed from V and 2 bases from J, the gap between germline ends came to 11 bases. The CDR3 DNA sequence: TGCGCCAGCAGCCAAGATCATGAGAGGACCTACGAGCAGTACTTC. Protein: CASSQDHERTYEQYF.

The chain has TRBV5-1 and TRBJ2-2, with D possibly being TRBD1 (6 bases). V lost 0 bases, J lost 3 bases, and 9 bases lay in between. Germline CDR1 and CDR2: SGHRS and YFSETQ. CDR3 length: 15 residues. The CDR3 region has the DNA TGCGCCAGCAGCTTGGTAGCAGGGGACACCGGGGAGCTGTTTTTT. Translation: CASSLVAGDTGELFF.

In its sample, this clone was seen a few times. This chain joins TRBV5-1 and TRBJ2-1, with D perhaps matching TRBD1 (6 bases). With 4 bases removed from V and 0 bases from J, the gap between germline ends came to 14 bases. Germline lookup yields CDR1 SGHRS and CDR2 YFSETQ. This CDR3 is 16 amino acids long. CDR3 sequence (DNA): TGCGCCAGCAGCCCACAGGGATCTTCCTCCTACAATGAGCAGTTCTTC. It translates to CASSPQGSSSYNEQFF.

The rearrangement joins TRBV7-2 to TRBJ1-5, with D possibly being TRBD1 (5 bases). This CDR3 comprises 16 residues. V lost 2 bases and J lost 2, with 13 bases in between. Germline V gives CDR1 SGHTA, CDR2 FQGNSA. CDR3 amino acids: CASSLWGGNGNQPQHF. The CDR3 coding sequence is TGTGCCAGCAGCTTATGGGGGGGTAACGGCAATCAGCCCCAGCATTTT.